What follows describes a single TCR beta chain. From germline, CDR1 is SGHAT and CDR2 FQDESV (reference sequence). The CDR3 is made up of 17 amino acids. Trimming cost V 0 bases and J 5 bases; bases outside gene matches: 9. The data belong to a study of T-cell reconstitution after alpha-beta-depleted transplantation in children. Unique molecular identifiers featured in how the TCRbeta library was prepared. TCRdb passed the PCR reads through MiXCR, listing each CDR3 protein once. The data hold around 680,000 distinct CDR3 sequences, with approximately 17% observed a single time. The source material was PBMCs from the stem cell graft donor, sampled from the stem cell graft. The chain has TRBV11-1 and TRBJ1-4, with TRBD1 matching over 7 bases. The sequence came from a human donor who donated a stem cell graft to a child with acute myeloid leukemia. The CDR3 nucleotides are TGTGCCAGCAGCTTAGCGGTGACAGGGAACCCAAATGAAAAACTGTTTTTT. It encodes CASSLAVTGNPNEKLFF.